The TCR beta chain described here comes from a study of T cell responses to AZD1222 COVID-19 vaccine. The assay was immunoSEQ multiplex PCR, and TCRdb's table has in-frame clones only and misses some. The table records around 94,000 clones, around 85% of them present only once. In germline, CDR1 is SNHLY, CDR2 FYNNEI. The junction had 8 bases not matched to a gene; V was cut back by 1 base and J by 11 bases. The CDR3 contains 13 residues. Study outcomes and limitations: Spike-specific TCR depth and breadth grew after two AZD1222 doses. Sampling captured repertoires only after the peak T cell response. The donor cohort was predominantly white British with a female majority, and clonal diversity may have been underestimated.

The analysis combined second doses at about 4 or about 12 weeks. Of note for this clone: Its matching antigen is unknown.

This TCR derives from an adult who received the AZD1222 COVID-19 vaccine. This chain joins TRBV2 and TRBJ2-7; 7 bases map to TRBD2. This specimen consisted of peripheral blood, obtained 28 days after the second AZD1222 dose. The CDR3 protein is CASSEGLGRGKYF. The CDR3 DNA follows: TGTGCCAGCAGTGAAGGACTTGGGAGGGGAAAGTACTTC.